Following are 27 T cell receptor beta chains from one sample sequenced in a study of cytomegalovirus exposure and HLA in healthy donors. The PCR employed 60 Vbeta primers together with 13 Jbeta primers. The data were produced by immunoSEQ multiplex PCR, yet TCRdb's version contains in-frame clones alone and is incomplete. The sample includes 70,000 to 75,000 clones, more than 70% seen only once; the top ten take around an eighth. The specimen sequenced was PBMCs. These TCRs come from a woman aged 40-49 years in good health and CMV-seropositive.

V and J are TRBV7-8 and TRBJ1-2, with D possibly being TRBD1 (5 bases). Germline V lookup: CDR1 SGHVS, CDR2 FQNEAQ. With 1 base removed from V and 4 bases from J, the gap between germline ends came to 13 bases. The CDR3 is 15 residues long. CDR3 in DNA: TGTGCCAGCAGCTTAGTTAGGGGCTGGGGCTATGGCTACACCTTC. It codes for CASSLVRGWGYGYTF. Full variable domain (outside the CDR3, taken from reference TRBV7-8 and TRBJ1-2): GAGVSQSPRYKVAKRGQDVALRCDPISGHVSLFWYQQALGQGPEFLTYFQNEAQLDKSGLPSDRFFAERPEGSVSTLKIQRTQQEDSAVYLCASSLVRGWGYGYTFGSGTRLTVV.

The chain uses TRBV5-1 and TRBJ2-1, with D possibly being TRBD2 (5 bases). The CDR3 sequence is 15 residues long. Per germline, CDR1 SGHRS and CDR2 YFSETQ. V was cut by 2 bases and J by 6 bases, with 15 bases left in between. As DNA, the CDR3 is TGCGCCAGCAGCTTTGCCCCCTCTAGCTCCAATGAGCAGTTCTTC. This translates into CASSFAPSSSNEQFF.

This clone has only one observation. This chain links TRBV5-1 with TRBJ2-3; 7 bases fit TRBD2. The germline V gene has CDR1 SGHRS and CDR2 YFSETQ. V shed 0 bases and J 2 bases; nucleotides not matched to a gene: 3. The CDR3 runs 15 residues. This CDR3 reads CASSLGSGVTDTQYF. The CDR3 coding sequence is TGCGCCAGCAGCTTGGGCAGCGGGGTCACAGATACGCAGTATTTT.

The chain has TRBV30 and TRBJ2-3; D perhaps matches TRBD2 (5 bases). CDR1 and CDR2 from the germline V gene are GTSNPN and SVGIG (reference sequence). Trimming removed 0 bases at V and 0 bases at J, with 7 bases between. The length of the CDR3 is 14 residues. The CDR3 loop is CAWSVAESTDTQYF. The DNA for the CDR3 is TGTGCCTGGAGTGTAGCGGAGAGCACAGATACGCAGTATTTT.

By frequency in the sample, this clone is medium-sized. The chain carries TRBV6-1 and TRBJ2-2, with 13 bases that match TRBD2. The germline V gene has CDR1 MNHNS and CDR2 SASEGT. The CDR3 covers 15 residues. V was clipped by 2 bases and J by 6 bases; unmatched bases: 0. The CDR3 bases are TGTGCCAGCAGTGAAACTAGCGGGGGGGCCGGGGAGCTGTTTTTT. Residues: CASSETSGGAGELFF.

The CDR3 DNA sequence: TGTGCCAGCAGCCCCAGACAGGGAGAGGGAGCTTTCTTT. Encoded protein: CASSPRQGEGAFF. The chain recombines TRBV7-7 with TRBJ1-1; 7 positions agree with TRBD1. The CDR3 is 13 residues long. Germline V gives CDR1 SSHAT, CDR2 FNYEAQ (reference sequence). With V trimmed by 5 bases and J by 10 bases, 10 bases remained unmatched. The entire variable domain, with the rest obtained from reference TRBV7-7 and TRBJ1-1, is as follows: GAGVSQSPRYKVTKRGQDVTLRCDPISSHATLYWYQQALGQGPEFLTYFNYEAQPDKSGLPSDRFSAERPEGSISTLTIQRTEQRDSAMYRCASSPRQGEGAFFGQGTRLTVV.

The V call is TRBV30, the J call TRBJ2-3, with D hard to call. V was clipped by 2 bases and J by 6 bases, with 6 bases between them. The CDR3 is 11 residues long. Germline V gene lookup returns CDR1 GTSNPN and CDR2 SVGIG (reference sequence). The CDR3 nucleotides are TGTGCCTGGAGTACGCGTGATACGCAGTATTTT. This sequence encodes CAWSTRDTQYF. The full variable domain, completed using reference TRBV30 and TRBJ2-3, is SQTIHQWPATLVQPVGSPLSLECTVEGTSNPNLYWYRQAAGRGLQLLFYSVGIGQISSEVPQNLSASRPQDRQFILSSKKLLLSDSGFYLCAWSTRDTQYFGPGTRLTVL.

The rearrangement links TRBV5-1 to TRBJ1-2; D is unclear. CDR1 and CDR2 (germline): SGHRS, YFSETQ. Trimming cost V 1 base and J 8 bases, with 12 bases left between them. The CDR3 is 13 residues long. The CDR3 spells CASSLTGVGGYTF. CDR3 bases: TGCGCCAGCAGCTTGACCGGAGTTGGGGGCTACACCTTC.

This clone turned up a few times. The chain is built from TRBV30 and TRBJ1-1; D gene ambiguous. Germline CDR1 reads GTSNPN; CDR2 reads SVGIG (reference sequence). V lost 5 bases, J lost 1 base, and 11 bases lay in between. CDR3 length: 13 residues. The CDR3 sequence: CAWALTGNTEAFF. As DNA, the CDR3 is TGTGCCTGGGCGTTGACTGGGAACACTGAAGCTTTCTTT.

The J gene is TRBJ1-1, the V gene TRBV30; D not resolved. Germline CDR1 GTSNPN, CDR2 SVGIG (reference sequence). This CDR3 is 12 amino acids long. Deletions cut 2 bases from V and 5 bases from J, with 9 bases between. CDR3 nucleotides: TGTGCCTGGAGTACCTTCAGAACTGAAGCTTTCTTT. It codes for CAWSTFRTEAFF. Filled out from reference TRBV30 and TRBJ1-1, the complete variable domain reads SQTIHQWPATLVQPVGSPLSLECTVEGTSNPNLYWYRQAAGRGLQLLFYSVGIGQISSEVPQNLSASRPQDRQFILSSKKLLLSDSGFYLCAWSTFRTEAFFGQGTRLTVV.

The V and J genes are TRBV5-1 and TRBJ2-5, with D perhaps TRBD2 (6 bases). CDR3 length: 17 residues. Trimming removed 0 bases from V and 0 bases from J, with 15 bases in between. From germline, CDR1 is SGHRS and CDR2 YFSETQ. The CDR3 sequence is CASSLEQAGQYQETQYF. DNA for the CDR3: TGCGCCAGCAGCTTGGAGCAAGCGGGCCAGTACCAAGAGACCCAGTACTTC.

The CDR3 sequence is CAWSVEQYGYTF. The CDR3, as DNA: TGTGCCTGGAGTGTTGAACAGTATGGCTACACCTTC. V gene TRBV30 combines with J gene TRBJ1-2; no clear D gene. The V end was cut by 0 bases, the J end by 5 bases, with 7 bases between. The V gene's germline CDR1 is GTSNPN and CDR2 SVGIG (reference sequence). There are 12 residues in the CDR3.

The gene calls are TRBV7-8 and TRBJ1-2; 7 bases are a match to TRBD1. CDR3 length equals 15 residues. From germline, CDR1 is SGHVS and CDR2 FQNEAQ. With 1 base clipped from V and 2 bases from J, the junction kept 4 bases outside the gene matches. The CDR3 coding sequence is TGTGCCAGCAGCTTAGGGGCAGGGGGGAACTATGGCTACACCTTC. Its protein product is CASSLGAGGNYGYTF.

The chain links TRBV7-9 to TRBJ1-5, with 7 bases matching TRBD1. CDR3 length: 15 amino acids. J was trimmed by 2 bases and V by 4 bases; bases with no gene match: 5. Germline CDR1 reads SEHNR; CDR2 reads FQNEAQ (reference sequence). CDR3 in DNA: TGTGCCAGCAGCTCCCGTGGGACAGGCAATCAGCCCCAGCATTTT. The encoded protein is CASSSRGTGNQPQHF.

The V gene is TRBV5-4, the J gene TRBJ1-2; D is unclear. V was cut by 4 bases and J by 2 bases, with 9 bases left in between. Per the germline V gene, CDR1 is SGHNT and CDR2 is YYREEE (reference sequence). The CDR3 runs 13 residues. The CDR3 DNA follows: TGTGCCAGCAGCCCAGCGGGGAACTATGGCTACACCTTC. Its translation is CASSPAGNYGYTF.

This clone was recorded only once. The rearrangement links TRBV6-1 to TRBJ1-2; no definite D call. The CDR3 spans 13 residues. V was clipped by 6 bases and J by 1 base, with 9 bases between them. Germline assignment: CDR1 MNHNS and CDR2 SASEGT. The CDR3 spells CASRESDNYGYTF. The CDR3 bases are TGTGCCAGCAGGGAAAGCGATAACTATGGCTACACCTTC.

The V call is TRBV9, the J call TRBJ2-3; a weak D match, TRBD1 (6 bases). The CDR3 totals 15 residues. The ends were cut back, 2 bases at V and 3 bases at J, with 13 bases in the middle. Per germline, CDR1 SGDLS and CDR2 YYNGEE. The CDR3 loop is CASSVGPQGTDTQYF. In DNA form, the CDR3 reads TGTGCCAGCAGCGTGGGACCCCAGGGGACAGATACGCAGTATTTT.

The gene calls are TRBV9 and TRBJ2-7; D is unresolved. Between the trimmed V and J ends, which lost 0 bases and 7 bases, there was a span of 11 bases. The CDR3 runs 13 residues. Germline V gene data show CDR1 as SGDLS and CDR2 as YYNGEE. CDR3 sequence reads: CASSVALGLEQYF. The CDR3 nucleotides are TGTGCCAGCAGCGTAGCGCTGGGCCTTGAGCAGTACTTC.

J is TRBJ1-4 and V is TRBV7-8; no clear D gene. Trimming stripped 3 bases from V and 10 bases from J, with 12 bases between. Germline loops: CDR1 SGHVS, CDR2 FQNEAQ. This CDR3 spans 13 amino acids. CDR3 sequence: CASSFAGEGKLFF. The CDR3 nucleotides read TGTGCCAGCAGCTTCGCCGGGGAGGGAAAACTGTTTTTT. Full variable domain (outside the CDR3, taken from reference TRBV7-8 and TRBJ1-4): GAGVSQSPRYKVAKRGQDVALRCDPISGHVSLFWYQQALGQGPEFLTYFQNEAQLDKSGLPSDRFFAERPEGSVSTLKIQRTQQEDSAVYLCASSFAGEGKLFFGSGTQLSVL.

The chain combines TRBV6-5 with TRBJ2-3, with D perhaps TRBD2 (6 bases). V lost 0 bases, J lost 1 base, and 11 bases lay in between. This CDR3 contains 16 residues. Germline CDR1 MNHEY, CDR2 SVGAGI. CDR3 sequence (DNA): TGTGCCAGCAGTTACTCGCGGCGGGGCGGCACAGATACGCAGTATTTT. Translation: CASSYSRRGGTDTQYF.

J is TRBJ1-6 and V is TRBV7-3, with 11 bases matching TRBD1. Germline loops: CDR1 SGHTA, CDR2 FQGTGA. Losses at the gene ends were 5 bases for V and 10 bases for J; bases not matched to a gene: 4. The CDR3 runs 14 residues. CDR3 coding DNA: TGTGCCAGCAGCCAAGGGACAGGGGGGTCACCCCTCCACTTT. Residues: CASSQGTGGSPLHF.

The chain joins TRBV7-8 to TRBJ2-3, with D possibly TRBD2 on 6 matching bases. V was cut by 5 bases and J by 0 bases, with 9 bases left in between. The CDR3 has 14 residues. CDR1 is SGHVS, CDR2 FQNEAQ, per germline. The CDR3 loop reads CASSKGLSTDTQYF. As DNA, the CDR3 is TGTGCCAGCAGCAAGGGACTGAGCACAGATACGCAGTATTTT.

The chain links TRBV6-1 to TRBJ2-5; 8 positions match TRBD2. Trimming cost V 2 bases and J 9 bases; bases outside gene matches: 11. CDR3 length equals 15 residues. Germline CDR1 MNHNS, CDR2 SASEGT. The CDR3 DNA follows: TGTGCCAGCAGTGAAAGGCTCGGGGGGGACCGGGCCCAGTACTTC. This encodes CASSERLGGDRAQYF.

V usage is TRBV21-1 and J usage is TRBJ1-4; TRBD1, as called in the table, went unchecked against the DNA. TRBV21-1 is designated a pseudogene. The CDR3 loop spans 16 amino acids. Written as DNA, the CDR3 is TGTGCCAGCAGCAAAATCCAGGGGGTATCTAATGAAAAACTGTTTTTT. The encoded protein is CASSKIQGVSNEKLFF.

CDR3 in DNA: TGTGCCAGCAGTTACTCCCGGACAGGGGCCCAGCCCCAGCATTTT. Its translation: CASSYSRTGAQPQHF. The chain combines TRBV6-5 with TRBJ1-5; 9 bases fit TRBD1. This CDR3 has 15 residues. In germline, CDR1 is MNHEY, CDR2 SVGAGI. With V trimmed by 0 bases and J by 7 bases, 4 bases remained unmatched.

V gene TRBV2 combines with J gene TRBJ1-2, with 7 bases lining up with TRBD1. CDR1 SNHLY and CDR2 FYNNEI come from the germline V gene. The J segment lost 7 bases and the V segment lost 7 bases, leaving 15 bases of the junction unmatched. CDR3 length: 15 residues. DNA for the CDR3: TGTGCCAGCATTCTTGTTGGGCAGGGGGGTTCTGGCTACACCTTC. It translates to CASILVGQGGSGYTF.

CDR3 DNA sequence: TGTGCCAGCAGCCATTCCGGACTAGGGGCCTACAATGAGCAGTTCTTC. Its translation: CASSHSGLGAYNEQFF. J is TRBJ2-1 and V is TRBV7-9; 7 bases are a match to TRBD2. The length of the CDR3 is 16 residues. Germline CDR1 is SEHNR and CDR2 is FQNEAQ (reference sequence). J lost 2 bases, V lost 5 bases, and 9 bases had no gene match.